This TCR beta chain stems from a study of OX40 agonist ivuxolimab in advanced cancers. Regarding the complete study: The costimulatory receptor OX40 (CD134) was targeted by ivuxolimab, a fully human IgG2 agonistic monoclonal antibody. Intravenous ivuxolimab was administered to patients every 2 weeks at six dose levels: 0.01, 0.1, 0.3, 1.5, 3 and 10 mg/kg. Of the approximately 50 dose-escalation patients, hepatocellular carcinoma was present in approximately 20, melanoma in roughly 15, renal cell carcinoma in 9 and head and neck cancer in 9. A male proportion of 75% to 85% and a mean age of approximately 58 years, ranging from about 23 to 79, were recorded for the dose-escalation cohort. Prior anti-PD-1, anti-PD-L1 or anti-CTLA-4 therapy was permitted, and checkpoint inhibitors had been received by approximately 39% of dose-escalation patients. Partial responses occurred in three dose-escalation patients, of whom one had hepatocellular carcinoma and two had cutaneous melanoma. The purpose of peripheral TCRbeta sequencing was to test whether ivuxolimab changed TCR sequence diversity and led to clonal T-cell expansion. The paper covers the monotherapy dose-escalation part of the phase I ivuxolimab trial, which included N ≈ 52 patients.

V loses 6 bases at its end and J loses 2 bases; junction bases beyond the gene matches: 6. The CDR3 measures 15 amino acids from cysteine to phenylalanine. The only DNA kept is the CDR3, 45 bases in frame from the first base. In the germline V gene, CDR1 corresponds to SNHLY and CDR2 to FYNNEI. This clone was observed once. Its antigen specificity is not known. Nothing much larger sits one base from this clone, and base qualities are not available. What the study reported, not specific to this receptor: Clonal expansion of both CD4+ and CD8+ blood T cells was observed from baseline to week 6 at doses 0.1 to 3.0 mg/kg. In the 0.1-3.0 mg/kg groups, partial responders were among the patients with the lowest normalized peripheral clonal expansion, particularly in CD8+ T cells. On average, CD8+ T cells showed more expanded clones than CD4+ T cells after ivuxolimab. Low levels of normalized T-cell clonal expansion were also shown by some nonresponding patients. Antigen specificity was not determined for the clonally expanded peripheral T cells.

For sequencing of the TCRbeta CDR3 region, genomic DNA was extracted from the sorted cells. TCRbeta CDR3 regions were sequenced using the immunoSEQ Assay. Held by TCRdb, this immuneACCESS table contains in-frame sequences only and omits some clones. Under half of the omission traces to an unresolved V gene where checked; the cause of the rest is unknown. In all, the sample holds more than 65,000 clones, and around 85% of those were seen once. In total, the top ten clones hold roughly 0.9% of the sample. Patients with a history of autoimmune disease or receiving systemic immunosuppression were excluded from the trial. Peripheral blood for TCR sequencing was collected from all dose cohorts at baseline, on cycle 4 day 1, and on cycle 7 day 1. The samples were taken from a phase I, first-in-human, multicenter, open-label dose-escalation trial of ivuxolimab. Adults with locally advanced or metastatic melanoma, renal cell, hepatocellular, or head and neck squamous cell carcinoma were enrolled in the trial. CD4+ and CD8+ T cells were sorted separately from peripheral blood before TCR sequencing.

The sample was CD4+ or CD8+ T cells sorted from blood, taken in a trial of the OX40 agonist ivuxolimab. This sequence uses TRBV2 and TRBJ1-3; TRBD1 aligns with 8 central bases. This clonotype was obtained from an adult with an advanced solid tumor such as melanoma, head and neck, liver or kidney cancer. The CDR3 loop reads CASSAQGAPGNTIYF. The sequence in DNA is TGTGCCAGCAGCGCCCAGGGGGCGCCTGGAAACACCATATATTTT.